This TCR beta chain originates from a study of OX40 agonist ivuxolimab in advanced cancers. At the level of the study: From roughly 20 to 90 years was the age range, with a mean of approximately 58 years, and roughly 83% were male. Prior checkpoint blockade (anti-PD-1, anti-PD-L1 or anti-CTLA-4) was permitted; under 50% had it.

The CDR3 covers 17 residues. V dropped 4 bases and J dropped 0; count of bases not matched to a gene: 5. The V gene's germline CDR1 is SGHTA and CDR2 FQGNSA. Broader study findings: The study observed clonal expansion of CD4+ and CD8+ blood T cells by week 6 at 0.1 to 3.0 mg/kg.

Details on this clone: As yet, its antigen is unknown.

TCRdb's copy holds only in-frame clones and misses some; the assay was immunoSEQ multiplex PCR. The table lists around 70,000 clones, over 75% of them singletons. The chain uses TRBV7-2 and TRBJ2-3; 12 nucleotides agree with TRBD2. The starting material was CD4+ or CD8+ T cells sorted from blood, obtained in a trial of the OX40 agonist ivuxolimab. This receptor was obtained from an adult with an advanced solid tumor such as melanoma, head and neck, liver or kidney cancer. The CDR3: CASSSPGTSGSTDTQYF. The CDR3 DNA follows: TGTGCCAGCAGCTCGCCCGGGACTAGCGGGAGCACAGATACGCAGTATTTT. Using reference TRBV7-2 and TRBJ2-3 for the parts outside the CDR3, the full variable domain is GAGVSQSPSNKVTEKGKDVELRCDPISGHTALYWYRQSLGQGLEFLIYFQGNSAPDKSGLPSDRFSAERTGGSVSTLTIQRTQQEDSAVYLCASSSPGTSGSTDTQYFGPGTRLTVL.